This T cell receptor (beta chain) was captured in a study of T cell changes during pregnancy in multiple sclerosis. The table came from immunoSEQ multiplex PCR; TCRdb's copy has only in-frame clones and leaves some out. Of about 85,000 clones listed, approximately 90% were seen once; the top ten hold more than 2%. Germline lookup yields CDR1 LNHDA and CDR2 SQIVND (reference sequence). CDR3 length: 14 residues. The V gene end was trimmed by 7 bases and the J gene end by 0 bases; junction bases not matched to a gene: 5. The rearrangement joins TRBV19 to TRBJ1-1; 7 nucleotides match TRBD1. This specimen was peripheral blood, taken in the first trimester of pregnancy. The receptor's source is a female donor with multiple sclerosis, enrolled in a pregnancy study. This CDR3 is CASTYRGMNTEAFF. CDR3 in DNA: TGTGCCAGTACATACAGGGGAATGAACACTGAAGCTTTCTTT. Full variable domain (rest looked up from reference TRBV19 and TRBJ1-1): DGGITQSPKYLFRKEGQNVTLSCEQNLNHDAMYWYRQDPGQGLRLIYYSQIVNDFQKGDIAEGYSVSREKKESFPLTVTSAQKNPTAFYLCASTYRGMNTEAFFGQGTRLTVV.